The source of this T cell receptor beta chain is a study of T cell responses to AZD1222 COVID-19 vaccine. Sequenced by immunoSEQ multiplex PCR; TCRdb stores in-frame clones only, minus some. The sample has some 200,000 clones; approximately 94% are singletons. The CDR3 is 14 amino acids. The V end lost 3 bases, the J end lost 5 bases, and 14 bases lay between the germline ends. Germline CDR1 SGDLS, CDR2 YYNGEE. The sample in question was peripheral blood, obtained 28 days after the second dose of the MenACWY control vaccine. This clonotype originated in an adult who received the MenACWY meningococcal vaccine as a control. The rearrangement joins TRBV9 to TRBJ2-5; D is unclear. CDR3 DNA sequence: TGTGCCAGCAGCGCCGGCCTAGGTCAGGAGACCCAGTACTTC. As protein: CASSAGLGQETQYF.